The sequence of this T cell receptor beta chain was determined in a study of T-cell memory formation after mild COVID-19. Study observations and caveats: Researchers report contracting CD4+ clones mostly in CM and EM, with CD8+ clones in EMRA. Clones contracting day 15 to 85 were balanced CD4/CD8; later expanders leaned CD4+. The study detected some responding clones in pre-infection memory, suggesting cross-reactive memory joined.

Germline V lookup: CDR1 SQVTM, CDR2 ANQGSEA. CDR3 length: 11 residues. V gave up 6 bases and J gave up 8 bases; unmatched junction bases: 6. This clonotype has more than one count but fewer than ten. What it binds is unknown. One entry per CDR3 protein results from TCRdb running MiXCR on the 5' RACE reads. The data contain 550,000 to 600,000 distinct CDR3 sequences, 17% of them seen just once; the ten biggest clones take up about 8.1%. The rearrangement joins TRBV29-1 to TRBJ2-7; TRBD1 matches at 8 bases. This TCR was sampled from an adult woman who had mild COVID-19 (a few samples of this study predate the infection). Cell type and time point are not known. Sequenced material: PBMCs or a T cell subset sorted from them (not recorded which). The CDR3 loop reads CSVDSGGKQYF. CDR3 nucleotide sequence: TGCAGCGTCGATTCAGGGGGCAAGCAGTACTTC.